Following are 23 T cell receptor beta chains from one sample sequenced in a study of T cell repertoires in cytomegalovirus infection. TCRdb reprocessed the reads with MiXCR, giving one entry per CDR3 protein. The data contain tens of thousands of distinct CDR3 sequences, roughly 37% of them seen just once; the ten biggest clones take up approximately 95%. No antigen is known for these receptors. The material sequenced was CD8+ T cells from cultured PBMCs, taken from culture after CMV antigen stimulation. The receptors come from a human donor in good health (CMV status not recorded). Some clones in this sample may be carry-over from other donors' samples.

The V and J genes are TRBV2 and TRBJ1-1; perhaps TRBD1 as D (5 bases). The CDR3 totals 14 residues. Germline V CDR1 and CDR2: SNHLY, FYNNEI. The V end was cut by 6 bases, the J end by 4 bases, with 15 bases between. CDR3 loop: CASRDLGHFTEAFF. The CDR3 nucleotides are TGTGCCAGCAGAGACCTAGGACACTTCACTGAAGCTTTCTTT.

This clonotype turned up a few times. This chain connects TRBV11-1 to TRBJ2-7, with D hard to call. The V and J ends lost 3 bases and 0 bases respectively, with 6 bases between them. The germline V gene encodes CDR1 SGHAT and CDR2 FQDESV (reference sequence). The CDR3 extends over 13 amino acids. DNA for the CDR3: TGTGCCAGCAGCTTCGGCAGCTCCTACGAGCAGTACTTC. Translation gives CASSFGSSYEQYF.

A few counts support this clonotype. This chain uses TRBV7-6 with TRBJ2-4; TRBD1 matches 9 bases. With V trimmed by 5 bases and J by 4 bases, 3 bases remained unmatched. The CDR3 extends over 14 amino acids. Germline assignment: CDR1 SGHVS and CDR2 FNYEAQ. This CDR3 reads CASSPGTGKNIQYF. The CDR3 coding sequence is TGTGCCAGCAGCCCCGGGACAGGGAAAAACATTCAGTACTTC.

This clonotype has ten or more counts. The chain uses TRBV20-1 and TRBJ2-7; TRBD1 agrees at 11 bases. There are 13 residues in the CDR3. Germline-derived CDR1 and CDR2 are DFQATT and SNEGSKA (reference sequence). The trim removed 6 bases at V and 5 bases at J, leaving 6 bases unmatched. This chain's CDR3 is CSAKGQGDHEQYF. In DNA, the CDR3 is TGCAGTGCGAAGGGACAGGGGGATCACGAGCAGTACTTC.

This clonotype was observed a single time. V is TRBV25-1 and J is TRBJ2-3; TRBD1 is a possible D gene (5 bases). V lost 4 bases, J lost 6 bases, and 17 bases lay in between. This CDR3 has 15 amino acids. Germline CDR1 reads MGHDK; CDR2 reads SYGVNS. The CDR3, as DNA: TGTGCCAGCAGTGCAGGGTCGTCGTTTCCCGATACGCAGTATTTT. As protein: CASSAGSSFPDTQYF.

The chain joins TRBV28 to TRBJ1-5; D uncertain. Trimming took off 6 bases at V and 2 bases at J, with 8 bases between the two ends. The CDR3 extends over 13 amino acids. Germline assignment: CDR1 MDHEN and CDR2 SYDVKM. In DNA, the CDR3 is TGTGCCAGCAGACGGTACGGCAATCAGCCCCAGCATTTT. Translation: CASRRYGNQPQHF.

The CDR3 is CASSLGAAGTYF. CDR3 nucleotides: TGTGCCAGCAGCTTGGGAGCAGCCGGGACGTACTTC. V gene TRBV5-8 combines with J gene TRBJ2-4; D could derive from TRBD1 or TRBD2 (5 bases each). Between the trimmed V and J ends, which lost 0 bases and 15 bases, there was a span of 13 bases. This CDR3 comprises 12 residues. The V gene's germline CDR1 is SGHTS and CDR2 YDEGEE.

The chain links TRBV9 to TRBJ1-2; possibly TRBD1 for D (5 bases). V was trimmed by 1 base and J by 8 bases, leaving 12 bases between them. This CDR3 spans 13 amino acids. Germline V gives CDR1 SGDLS, CDR2 YYNGEE. The CDR3 loop reads CASSVLGDQGYTF. In nucleotides, the CDR3 is TGTGCCAGCAGCGTATTAGGGGATCAGGGCTACACCTTC.

The chain couples TRBV7-9 to TRBJ1-3; unclear D gene. V gave up 4 bases and J gave up 0 bases, with 13 bases separating them. The CDR3 is 16 residues long. The V gene's germline CDR1 is SEHNR and CDR2 FQNEAQ (reference sequence). The CDR3 DNA reads as TGTGCCAGCAGCTCCCCGACCCGAGCCTCTGGAAACACCATATATTTT. Its translation: CASSSPTRASGNTIYF. Full variable domain (rest looked up from reference TRBV7-9 and TRBJ1-3): DTGVSQNPRHKITKRGQNVTFRCDPISEHNRLYWYRQTLGQGPEFLTYFQNEAQLEKSRLLSDRFSAERPKGSFSTLEIQRTEQGDSAMYLCASSSPTRASGNTIYFGEGSWLTVV.

The J gene is TRBJ2-2, the V gene TRBV7-4, with 7 nucleotides matching TRBD1. The CDR3 runs 15 residues. Germline lookup yields CDR1 SGHVT and CDR2 SQSDAQ. V lost 3 bases and J lost 5; bases outside the gene matches: 6. The CDR3 is CASSFGRGITGELFF. For the CDR3, the DNA is TGTGCCAGCAGCTTTGGCAGGGGGATTACCGGGGAGCTGTTTTTT.

The chain carries TRBV6-6 and TRBJ2-7, with D possibly called TRBD1 or TRBD2 (5 bases each). The CDR3 is 11 amino acids. The V gene's germline CDR1 is MNHNY and CDR2 SVGAGI (reference sequence). V was shortened by 5 bases and J by 7 bases, with 9 bases between the two germline ends. The CDR3 DNA follows: TGTGCCAGCAGTGGGGGTTTAGAGCAGTACTTC. Protein product: CASSGGLEQYF.

This clonotype has just a few counts. The rearrangement uses TRBV11-2 and TRBJ1-2; D unclear. This CDR3 is built from 14 residues. Germline lookup yields CDR1 SGHAT and CDR2 FQNNGV. Trimming cost V 3 bases and J 0 bases, with 8 bases left between them. The CDR3 here is CASSLGTTNYGYTF. CDR3 DNA sequence: TGTGCCAGCAGCTTGGGCACAACTAACTATGGCTACACCTTC.

Concerning this clonotype itself: At one end the junction does not follow the germline gene, possibly because of a read error. This chain joins TRBV6-2 or TRBV6-3 and TRBJ2-1; the D is unclear. CDR3 length equals 15 residues. Germline V CDR1 and CDR2: MNHEY, SVGEGT. DNA for the CDR3: TGTGCCAGCAGTTACTCGATAACGGCTGCCGATGAGCGGTTCTTC. Its translation: CASSYSITAADERFF.

The CDR3 region has the DNA TGTGCCAGCAGTGAATTGGGGGCTGCCACTGAAGCTTTCTTT. Its translation is CASSELGAATEAFF. The J gene is TRBJ1-1, the V gene TRBV25-1, with a tentative D call TRBD1 (6 bases). The CDR3 is 14 amino acids. V was trimmed by 1 base and J by 4 bases, leaving 10 bases between them. CDR1 is MGHDK and CDR2 is SYGVNS in the germline V gene.

This clonotype was counted a few times. The rearrangement links TRBV11-2 to TRBJ1-3; no clear D gene. Trimming removed 2 bases at V and 4 bases at J, with 12 bases between. Looked up from germline, CDR1 is SGHAT and CDR2 is FQNNGV. CDR3 length equals 15 residues. CDR3 in amino acids: CASSLPWVSGNTIYF. CDR3 bases: TGTGCCAGCAGCTTACCCTGGGTTAGCGGAAACACCATATATTTT.

In this sample, this clonotype turned up a few times. This rearrangement joins TRBV12-3 or TRBV12-4 to TRBJ1-1; D may be TRBD1 (5 bases). Deletions cut 6 bases from V and 5 bases from J, with 10 bases between. The CDR3 totals 12 residues. CDR3 nucleotide sequence: TGTGCCAGCAGAACGGGGGGGACTGAAGCTTTCTTT. This encodes CASRTGGTEAFF.

This clonotype was recorded once. The V gene is TRBV7-9, the J gene TRBJ1-5, with D possibly TRBD1 on 5 matching bases. Per the germline V gene, CDR1 is SEHNR and CDR2 is FQNEAQ (reference sequence). CDR3 length equals 13 residues. Trimming left V 8 bases short and J 0 bases short, with 8 bases between. The CDR3 spells CASSGYSNQPQHF. Here the CDR3 DNA reads TGTGCCAGCTCAGGGTATAGCAATCAGCCCCAGCATTTT.

This clonotype was seen a few times. The chain links TRBV19 to TRBJ2-1, with D possibly matching TRBD1 (5 bases). The V and J ends lost 6 bases and 1 base respectively, with 16 bases between them. Germline assignment: CDR1 LNHDA and CDR2 SQIVND (reference sequence). The CDR3 covers 16 residues. DNA of the CDR3: TGTGCCAGTAGCGACCTTCAGGGTTCGTCCTACAATGAGCAGTTCTTC. It encodes CASSDLQGSSYNEQFF.

The chain carries TRBV11-2 and TRBJ2-7; the match to TRBD2 covers 9 bases. This CDR3 has 16 amino acids. In germline, CDR1 is SGHAT, CDR2 FQNNGV. The junction had 7 bases not matched to a gene; V was cut back by 2 bases and J by 2 bases. This CDR3 is CASSLWASGVTYEQYF. The CDR3 DNA follows: TGTGCCAGCAGCTTATGGGCTAGCGGGGTAACCTACGAGCAGTACTTC.

V usage is TRBV7-9 and J usage is TRBJ1-5, with D possibly TRBD1 on 5 matching bases. The CDR3 length is 17 residues. Germline CDR1 SEHNR, CDR2 FQNEAQ (reference sequence). Trimming removed 4 bases from V and 0 bases from J, with 16 bases in between. The DNA for the CDR3 is TGTGCCAGCAGCTCTTTGGGTGGGGACCCTAGCAATCAGCCCCAGCATTTT. It translates to CASSSLGGDPSNQPQHF.

The CDR3 here is CASIRGGPSYEQYF. The CDR3 DNA is TGTGCCAGCATTCGGGGGGGCCCTTCCTACGAGCAGTACTTC. This rearrangement joins TRBV28 to TRBJ2-7; 8 bases map to TRBD2. The CDR3 totals 14 residues. Germline-derived CDR1 and CDR2 are MDHEN and SYDVKM. Trimming cost V 7 bases and J 1 base; bases outside gene matches: 6.

V and J are TRBV5-6 and TRBJ1-2; D call uncertain. Germline V gene sequence: CDR1 SGHDT, CDR2 YYEEEE. The CDR3 spans 14 residues. V shed 0 bases and J shed 4 bases, with 10 bases lying between them. The CDR3 here is CASSLATGPYGYTF. The CDR3 DNA reads as TGTGCCAGCAGCTTGGCCACCGGGCCCTATGGCTACACCTTC. The whole variable domain, remainder taken from reference TRBV5-6 and TRBJ1-2, is DAGVTQSPTHLIKTRGQQVTLRCSPKSGHDTVSWYQQALGQGPQFIFQYYEEEERQRGNFPDRFSGHQFPNYSSELNVNALLLGDSALYLCASSLATGPYGYTFGSGTRLTVV.

In this sample, this clonotype turned up many times. The rearrangement uses TRBV7-2 and TRBJ1-2; 7 positions agree with TRBD1. The CDR3 runs 14 residues. V lost 3 bases, J lost 6 bases, and 7 bases stayed unmatched. Germline values: CDR1 SGHTA, CDR2 FQGNSA. The CDR3 region is CASSFGQESHGYTF. Here the CDR3 DNA reads TGTGCCAGCAGCTTCGGACAGGAGTCCCATGGCTACACCTTC.